The TCR beta chain under discussion was sequenced for a study of long-term antiretroviral therapy in people with HIV. Survey-level immunoSEQ v3.0 assays were run. Data came from immunoSEQ multiplex PCR; TCRdb stores just in-frame clones and leaves some out. The sample carries fewer than 40,000 clones, 65% to 80% recorded once. Germline CDR1 is MGHDK and CDR2 is SYGVNS. The CDR3 contains 15 residues. Losses at the gene ends were 4 bases for V and 5 bases for J; bases not matched to a gene: 5. Turning to this clone: This same CDR3 is encoded by further DNA sequences in the sample.

The input for sequencing was unsorted PBMCs, taken 3.1 years after starting antiretroviral therapy. The chain couples TRBV25-1 to TRBJ2-5, with 12 bases identical to TRBD2. This TCR derives from a woman aged 45-59 years with HIV. The CDR3 nucleotides are TGTGCCAGCAGTGCGCCTAGCGGGGGGGCCGAGACCCAGTACTTC. Translation gives CASSAPSGGAETQYF.